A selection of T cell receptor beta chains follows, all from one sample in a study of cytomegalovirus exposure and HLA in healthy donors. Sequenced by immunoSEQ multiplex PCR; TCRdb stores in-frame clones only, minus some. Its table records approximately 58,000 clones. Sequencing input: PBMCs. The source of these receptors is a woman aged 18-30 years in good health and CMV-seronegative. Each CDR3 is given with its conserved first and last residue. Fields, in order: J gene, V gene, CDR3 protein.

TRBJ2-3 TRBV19 CASSIEGLRPDTQYF
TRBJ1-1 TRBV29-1 CSGTGGNTEAFF
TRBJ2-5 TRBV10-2 CASSDQGRVETQYF
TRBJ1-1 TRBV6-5 CASSRSLEVETEAFF
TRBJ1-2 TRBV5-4 CASSVSGQANYGYTF
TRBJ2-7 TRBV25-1 CASSASSGGSAYEQYF
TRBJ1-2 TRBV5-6 CASSLGGQGNGYTF
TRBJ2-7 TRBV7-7 CASSLGQGPSYEQYF
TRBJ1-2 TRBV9 CASSDGTGGNYGYTF
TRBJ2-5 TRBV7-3 CASSPGLAGIETQYF
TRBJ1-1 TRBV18 CASSPSVINTEAFF
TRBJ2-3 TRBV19 CASRLAGSTDTQYF
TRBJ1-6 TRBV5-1 CASSSPGGALNSPLHF
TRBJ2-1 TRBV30 CAWSGGDEQFF
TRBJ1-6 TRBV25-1 CASSESQGNSPLHF
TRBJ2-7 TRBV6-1 CASRVTGTGAREQYF
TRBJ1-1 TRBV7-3 CASAPPGDLNTEAFF
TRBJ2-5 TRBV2 CASSALVGTQYF
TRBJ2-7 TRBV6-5 CASKEVGTGGHEQYF
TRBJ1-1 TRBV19 CASTHSLRGNTEAFF
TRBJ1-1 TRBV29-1 CSVEGLRMNTEAFF
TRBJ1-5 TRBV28 CASSSRARRSGQPQHF
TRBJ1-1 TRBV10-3 CAISQGSTGTEAFF
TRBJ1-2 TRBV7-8 CASSSSLGGGDYGYTF
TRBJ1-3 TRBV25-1 CASSEPAGFGNTIYF
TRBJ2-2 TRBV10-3 CAISDSANTGELFF